This TCR beta chain originates from a study of shared clonotypes between healthy human individuals. Study findings and constraints: It was expected that sequencing depth would affect clonotype sharing among donors.

The V segment lost 8 bases and the J segment 0 bases; nucleotides outside the gene matches: 11. The CDR3 is 16 amino acids. CDR1 and CDR2 from the germline V gene are SGHRS and YFSETQ. Sequencing used immunoSEQ multiplex PCR; TCRdb keeps in-frame clones, though not all of them. The table includes 150,000 to 200,000 clones, approximately 60% detected once. A note on this clone: Antigen: not known.

The sequencing input was memory CD4+ T cells sorted from blood. Subset noted: CD45RA-negative fraction. The clonotype originates from a man aged 25-40 years in good health. V and J are TRBV5-1 and TRBJ2-7, with 10 bases that match TRBD2. CDR3 bases: TGCGCCAGGGGACTAGCGAGACCCCCCTGCTCCTACGAGCAGTACTTC. Its translation is CARGLARPPCSYEQYF.